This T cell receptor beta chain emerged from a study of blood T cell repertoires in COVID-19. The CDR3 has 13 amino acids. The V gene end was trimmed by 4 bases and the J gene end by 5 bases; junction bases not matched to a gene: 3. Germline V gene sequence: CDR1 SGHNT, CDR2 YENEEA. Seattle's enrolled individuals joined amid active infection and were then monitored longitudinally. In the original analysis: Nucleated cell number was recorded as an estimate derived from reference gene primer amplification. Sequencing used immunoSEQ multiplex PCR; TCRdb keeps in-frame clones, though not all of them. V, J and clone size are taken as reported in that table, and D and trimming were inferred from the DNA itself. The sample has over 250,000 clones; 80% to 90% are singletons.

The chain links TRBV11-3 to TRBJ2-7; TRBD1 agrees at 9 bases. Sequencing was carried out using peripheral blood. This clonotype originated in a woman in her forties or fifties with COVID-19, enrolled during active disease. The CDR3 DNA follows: TGTGCCAGCAGCTCCGGGACAGGGAACGAGCAGTACTTC. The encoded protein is CASSSGTGNEQYF.